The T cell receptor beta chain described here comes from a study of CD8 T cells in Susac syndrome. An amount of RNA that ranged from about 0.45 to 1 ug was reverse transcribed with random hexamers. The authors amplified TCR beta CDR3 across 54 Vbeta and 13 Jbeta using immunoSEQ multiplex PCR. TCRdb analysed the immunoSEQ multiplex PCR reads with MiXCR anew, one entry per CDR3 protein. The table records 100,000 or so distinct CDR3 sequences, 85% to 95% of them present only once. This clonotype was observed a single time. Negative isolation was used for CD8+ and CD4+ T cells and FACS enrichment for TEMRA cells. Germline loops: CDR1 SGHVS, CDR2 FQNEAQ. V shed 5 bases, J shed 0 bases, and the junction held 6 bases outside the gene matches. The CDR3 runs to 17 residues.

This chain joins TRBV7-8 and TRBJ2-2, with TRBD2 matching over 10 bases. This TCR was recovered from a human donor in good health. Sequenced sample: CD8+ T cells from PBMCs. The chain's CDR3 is CASSPQLAGTNTGELFF. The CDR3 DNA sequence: TGTGCCAGCAGCCCCCAACTAGCGGGGACGAACACCGGGGAGCTGTTTTTT.